The TCR beta chain under discussion was sequenced for a study of shared clonotypes between healthy human individuals. Selected positively for CCR7 and CD45RO-negative, naive CD8 cells excluded terminally differentiated effector memory CD45RA+ cells. The junction had 10 bases not matched to a gene; V was cut back by 0 bases and J by 2 bases. The CDR3 is 17 residues long. CDR1 MGHRA and CDR2 YSYEKL come from the germline V gene. As to this clone: The antigen is undetermined.

The study's findings and limits: A handful of donors held about 5% of naive CD4 clonotypes in common. Naive subsets typically showed greater estimated richness than memory subsets. Sequencing of the sorted subsets was shown by rarefaction to be incomplete despite large depth.

Methods used by the authors: ImmunoSEQ junction-only sequences lacked quality scores, so their filtering differed. Profiled with immunoSEQ multiplex PCR; TCRdb holds only in-frame clones, not every one. V and J calls and clone size are those listed in that table; D and trimming were worked out from the DNA. Here the sample spans 1.5 million to 2.5 million clones, about 94% being singletons. The material sequenced was naive CD8+ T cells sorted from blood. The TCR comes from a man between 18 and 35 years old in good health. The chain has TRBV4-1 and TRBJ2-7; TRBD1 agrees at 7 bases. CDR3 protein: CASSQDANGQDPYEQYF. The CDR3 DNA reads as TGCGCCAGCAGCCAAGATGCCAACGGACAGGATCCCTACGAGCAGTACTTC.